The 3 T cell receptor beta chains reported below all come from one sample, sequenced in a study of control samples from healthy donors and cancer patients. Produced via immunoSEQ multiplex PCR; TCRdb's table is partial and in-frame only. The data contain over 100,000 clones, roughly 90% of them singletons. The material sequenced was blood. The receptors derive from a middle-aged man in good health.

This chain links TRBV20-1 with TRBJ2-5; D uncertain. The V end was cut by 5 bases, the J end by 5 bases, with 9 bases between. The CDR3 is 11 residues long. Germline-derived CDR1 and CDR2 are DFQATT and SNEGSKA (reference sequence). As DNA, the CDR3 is TGCAGTGCTGACTCCTTGGAGACCCAGTACTTC. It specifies CSADSLETQYF.

The CDR3 region is CASSPSGGAGTDTQYF. The CDR3 nucleotides read TGTGCCAGCAGCCCTAGCGGGGGGGCCGGTACAGATACGCAGTATTTT. The V call is TRBV13, the J call TRBJ2-3, with TRBD2 matching over 12 bases. After removal of 5 bases from V and 3 bases from J, the junction contained 6 bases not matched to a gene. CDR3 length: 16 amino acids. The V gene's germline CDR1 is PRHDT and CDR2 FYEKMQ (reference sequence).

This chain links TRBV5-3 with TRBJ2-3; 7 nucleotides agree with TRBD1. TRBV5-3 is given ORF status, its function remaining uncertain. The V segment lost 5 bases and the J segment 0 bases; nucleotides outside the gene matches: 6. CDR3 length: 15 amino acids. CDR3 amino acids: CARREHRGSTDTQYF. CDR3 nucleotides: TGTGCCAGAAGGGAACACAGGGGAAGCACAGATACGCAGTATTTT.